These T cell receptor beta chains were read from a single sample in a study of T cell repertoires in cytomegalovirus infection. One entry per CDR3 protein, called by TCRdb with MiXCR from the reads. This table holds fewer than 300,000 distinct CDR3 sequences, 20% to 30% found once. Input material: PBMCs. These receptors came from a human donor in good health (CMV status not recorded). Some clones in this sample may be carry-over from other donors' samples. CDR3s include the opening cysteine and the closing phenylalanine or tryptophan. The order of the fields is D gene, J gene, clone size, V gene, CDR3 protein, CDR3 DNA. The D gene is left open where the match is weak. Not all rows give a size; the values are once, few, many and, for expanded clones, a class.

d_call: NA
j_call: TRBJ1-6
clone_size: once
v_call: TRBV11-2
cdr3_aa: CASSKTQGSYNSPLHF
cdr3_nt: TGTGCCAGCAGCAAGACTCAGGGCTCCTATAATTCACCCCTCCACTTT

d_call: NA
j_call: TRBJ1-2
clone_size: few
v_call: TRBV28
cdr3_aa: CASSFNSEGTYYGYTF
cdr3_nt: TGTGCCAGCAGTTTCAATTCGGAGGGGACGTACTATGGCTACACCTTC

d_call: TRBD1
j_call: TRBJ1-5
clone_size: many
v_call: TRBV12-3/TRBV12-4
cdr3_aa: CASSQNRGPRSQPQHF
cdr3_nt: TGTGCCAGCAGCCAGAACAGGGGGCCTAGGAGTCAGCCCCAGCATTTT

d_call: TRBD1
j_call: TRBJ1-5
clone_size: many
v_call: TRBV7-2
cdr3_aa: CASSPNRGRNQPQHF
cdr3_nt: TGTGCCAGCAGCCCTAACAGGGGTAGAAATCAGCCCCAGCATTTT

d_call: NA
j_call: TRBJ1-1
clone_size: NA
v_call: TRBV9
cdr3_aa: CASSVDGYTEAFF
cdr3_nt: TGTGCCAGCAGCGTAGACGGATACACTGAAGCTTTCTTT

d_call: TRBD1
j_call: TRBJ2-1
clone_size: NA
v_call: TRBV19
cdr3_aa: CASSAGTGVDEQFF
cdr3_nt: TGTGCCAGTAGTGCCGGGACAGGAGTGGATGAGCAGTTCTTC

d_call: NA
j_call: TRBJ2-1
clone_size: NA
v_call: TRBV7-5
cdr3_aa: CISVPEVPRSVQFF
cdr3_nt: NA

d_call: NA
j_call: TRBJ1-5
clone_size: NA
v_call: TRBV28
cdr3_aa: CASRSAGTHQPQHF
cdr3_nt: TGTGCCAGCAGGTCCGCCGGGACACATCAGCCCCAGCATTTT

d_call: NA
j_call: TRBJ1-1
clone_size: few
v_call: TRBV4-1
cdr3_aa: CASSQEGGTEAFF
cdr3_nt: TGCGCCAGCAGCCAAGAGGGGGGAACTGAAGCTTTCTTT

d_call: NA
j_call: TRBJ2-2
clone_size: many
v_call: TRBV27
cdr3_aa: CASSLNARITGELFF
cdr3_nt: TGTGCCAGCAGTTTAAACGCAAGGATCACCGGGGAGCTGTTTTTT

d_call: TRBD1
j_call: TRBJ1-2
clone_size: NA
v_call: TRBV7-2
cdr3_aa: CASSLALGTEYGYTF
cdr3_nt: TGTGCCAGCAGCTTAGCGCTCGGGACAGAGTATGGCTACACCTTC

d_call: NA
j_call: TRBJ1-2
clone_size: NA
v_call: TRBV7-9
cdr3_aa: CASSPALTGNYGYTF
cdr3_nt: TGTGCCAGCAGCCCCGCCTTGACAGGAAACTATGGCTACACCTTC

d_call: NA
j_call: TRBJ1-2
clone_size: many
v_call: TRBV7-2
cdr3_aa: CASSPFVSGNYGYTF
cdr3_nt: TGTGCCAGCAGCCCTTTTGTATCAGGCAACTATGGCTACACCTTC

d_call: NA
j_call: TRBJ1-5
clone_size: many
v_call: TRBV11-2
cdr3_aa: CASSLLGGAGADQPQHF
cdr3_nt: TGTGCCAGCAGCTTACTAGGGGGGGCCGGTGCTGATCAGCCCCAGCATTTT

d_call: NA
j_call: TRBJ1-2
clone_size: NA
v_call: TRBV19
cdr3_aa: CASSITIRSSNYGYTF
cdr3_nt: TGTGCCAGTAGTATTACTATCCGATCGTCTAACTATGGCTACACCTTC